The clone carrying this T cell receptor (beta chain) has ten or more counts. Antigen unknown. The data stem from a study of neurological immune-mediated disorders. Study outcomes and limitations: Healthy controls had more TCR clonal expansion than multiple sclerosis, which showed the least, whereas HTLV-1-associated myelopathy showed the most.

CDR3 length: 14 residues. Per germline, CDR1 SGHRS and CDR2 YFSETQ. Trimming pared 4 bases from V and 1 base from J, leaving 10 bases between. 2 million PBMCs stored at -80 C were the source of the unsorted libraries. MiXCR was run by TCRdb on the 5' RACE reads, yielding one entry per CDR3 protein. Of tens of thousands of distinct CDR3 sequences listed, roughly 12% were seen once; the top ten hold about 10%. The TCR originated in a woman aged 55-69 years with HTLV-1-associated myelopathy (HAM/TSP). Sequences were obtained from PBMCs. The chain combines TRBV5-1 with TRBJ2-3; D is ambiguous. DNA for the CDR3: TGCGCCAGCAGCAGGTTAGCTGGCACAGATACGCAGTATTTT. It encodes CASSRLAGTDTQYF.